This entry concerns a single T cell receptor (beta chain). Its antigen is not identified. The entry originates in a study of beta chain features in type 1 diabetes. The wider study: When patients were set against healthy donors, age, gender and cell yields were similar.

Study-level points and caveats: In cDNA sequencing, cells with high TCR expression could be over-represented. Junctions at VDJ sites from type 1 diabetes patients had fewer insertions and more deletions. Here, the possible influence of HLA type (on TCRB rearrangement) remained unresolved. Type 1 diabetes patients showed a moderate but significant shortening of TCRB CDR3s in all four CD4+ subsets.

The CDR3 has 14 amino acids. The V end was cut by 6 bases, the J end by 3 bases, with 15 bases between. CDR1 and CDR2 (germline): MNHEY, SVGAGI. Reverse transcription of all isolated RNA meant that expressed TCRB transcripts were sequenced. TCRdb keeps only in-frame clones here, not all; method: immunoSEQ multiplex PCR. There are 600,000 to 700,000 clones in the sample; 13% occur only once, and 0.02% to 0.025% lies in the top ten. The sequencing sample was made of naive CD4+ T cells from blood. The chain uses TRBV6-5 and TRBJ2-7, with a weak D call TRBD1 (5 bases). The TCR comes from a man aged 18 to 29 with type 1 diabetes. The chain's CDR3 is CASSPRTRHYEQYF. The CDR3 bases are TGTGCCAGCAGCCCGCGGACACGACACTACGAGCAGTACTTC.